Given below is one T cell receptor beta chain in context. The target antigen is unknown. Oncomine TCR Beta short-read sequencing was applied to DNA from cultured CD4+ T cells. Extraction of genomic DNA was performed on cultured CD4+ T cells. TCRdb passed the PCR reads through MiXCR, listing each CDR3 protein once. The sample gives around 16,000 distinct CDR3 sequences, less than 80% of which show up once; about 10% is in the top ten. The record originates from a study of vaccination and CD4 T cells after COVID-19. As to treatment: approximately 9-day PBMC culture with coronavirus spike peptide pools or control peptides (ViraFEST assay). V lost 4 bases, J lost 4 bases, and 5 bases lay in between. This CDR3 region has 12 residues. Germline V gives CDR1 MNHEY, CDR2 SVGEGT.

The clonotype comes from a human donor who had recovered from COVID-19. The sequencing input was CD4+ T cells from blood, cultured in vitro. The rearrangement joins TRBV6-2 or TRBV6-3 to TRBJ1-3; D gene ambiguous. This chain's CDR3 is CASSSQGNTIYF. In DNA form, the CDR3 reads TGTGCCAGCAGTTCTCAAGGAAACACCATATATTTT.